This T cell receptor beta chain was documented in a study of blood T cell repertoires in COVID-19. Across the study: Donors in the United States, Italy and Spain gave samples during acute or convalescent COVID-19.

Clones were sequenced by immunoSEQ multiplex PCR, and TCRdb holds only the in-frame ones, with some missing. Of tens of thousands of clones in the sample, 84% were seen once. During active infection, Seattle patients enrolled and were then monitored through disease. The CDR3 loop spans 16 amino acids. The V gene end was trimmed by 6 bases and the J gene end by 1 base; junction bases not matched to a gene: 9. Germline V CDR1 and CDR2: LNHDA, SQIVND (reference sequence). The TCR comes from an older man with COVID-19, enrolled during active disease. Sequenced: peripheral blood. The chain is built from TRBV19 and TRBJ1-1, with 9 bases fitting TRBD1. The CDR3 reads CASRPGTGLGNTEAFF. CDR3 bases: TGTGCCAGTAGGCCCGGGACAGGGTTGGGGAACACTGAAGCTTTCTTT.